Below are 13 T cell receptor beta chains sequenced from a single sample in a study of shared clonotypes between healthy human individuals. The assay was immunoSEQ multiplex PCR, and TCRdb's table has in-frame clones only and misses some. The data show 1 million to 1.2 million clones, roughly 80% seen once. Sequencing was performed on memory CD4+ T cells from PBMCs. Subset denoted: CD45RA-negative fraction. The receptors here all came from a man aged 18 to 35 in good health. Some clones in this sample may be carry-over from other donors' samples.

This clone was seen repeatedly, ten times or more. The gene calls are TRBV4-1 and TRBJ1-2; D perhaps matches TRBD1 (6 bases). The CDR3 runs 15 residues. The V end was cut by 4 bases, the J end by 8 bases, with 20 bases between. The V gene's germline CDR1 is MGHRA and CDR2 YSYEKL. The chain's CDR3 is CASSRPTTTGRGYTF. The CDR3, as DNA: TGCGCCAGCAGCCGCCCCACGACGACAGGTAGAGGCTACACCTTC.

The chain has TRBV10-3 and TRBJ2-5, with 11 bases matching TRBD2. The CDR3 spans 14 residues. Looked up from germline, CDR1 is ENHRY and CDR2 is SYGVKD. Trimming cost V 2 bases and J 4 bases; bases outside gene matches: 0. CDR3: CAISELAGGETQYF. The CDR3 DNA reads TGTGCCATCAGTGAGCTAGCGGGAGGAGAGACCCAGTACTTC.

On this clone itself: Additional DNA sequences in this sample encode the identical CDR3. V and J are TRBV7-9 and TRBJ2-5, with 8 bases matching TRBD2. The CDR3 is made up of 13 amino acids. V gave up 5 bases and J gave up 3 bases; unmatched junction bases: 2. Germline CDR1 SEHNR, CDR2 FQNEAQ (reference sequence). This chain's CDR3 is CASSRGGKETQYF. CDR3 DNA sequence: TGTGCCAGCAGCCGCGGGGGGAAAGAGACCCAGTACTTC.

This clone was recorded a few times. This chain joins TRBV11-2 and TRBJ2-3; 9 nucleotides agree with TRBD2. CDR1 is SGHAT, CDR2 FQNNGV, per germline. This CDR3 contains 15 residues. The trim removed 5 bases at V and 0 bases at J, leaving 3 bases unmatched. This chain's CDR3 is CASSRAGGSTDTQYF. The CDR3 region has the DNA TGTGCCAGCAGCCGCGCGGGGGGGAGCACAGATACGCAGTATTTT.

This clone was observed a single time. Other DNA sequences from this sample encode an identical CDR3 as well. The rearrangement joins TRBV9 to TRBJ2-5; 7 bases fit TRBD1. V lost 0 bases and J lost 5; bases outside the gene matches: 4. Germline V gene lookup returns CDR1 SGDLS and CDR2 YYNGEE. The CDR3 loop spans 14 amino acids. The CDR3 DNA follows: TGTGCCAGCAGCGTAGGGGTACAGGGGGAGACCCAGTACTTC. It specifies CASSVGVQGETQYF. Full variable domain (missing parts from reference TRBV9 and TRBJ2-5): DSGVTQTPKHLITATGQRVTLRCSPRSGDLSVYWYQQSLDQGLQFLIQYYNGEERAKGNILERFSAQQFPDLHSELNLSSLELGDSALYFCASSVGVQGETQYFGPGTRLLVL.

This sequence joins TRBV5-1 and TRBJ1-1; D is unclear. This CDR3 spans 14 amino acids. Between the trimmed V and J ends, which lost 0 bases and 1 base, there was a span of 7 bases. Germline V gene data show CDR1 as SGHRS and CDR2 as YFSETQ. This CDR3 reads CASSLGGENTEAFF. The CDR3 nucleotides read TGCGCCAGCAGCTTGGGCGGGGAGAACACTGAAGCTTTCTTT.

The rearrangement links TRBV19 to TRBJ1-1; 9 bases line up with TRBD1. Germline CDR1 LNHDA, CDR2 SQIVND (reference sequence). V was clipped by 4 bases and J by 8 bases; unmatched bases: 5. The CDR3 length is 13 residues. The CDR3 here is CASSRRGQGEAFF. The CDR3 bases are TGTGCCAGTAGTAGACGAGGACAGGGGGAAGCTTTCTTT.

V usage is TRBV2 and J usage is TRBJ1-2; 8 bases agree with TRBD1. Germline CDR1 SNHLY, CDR2 FYNNEI. V lost 7 bases, J lost 4 bases, and 8 bases stayed unmatched. CDR3 size: 14 residues. In DNA form, the CDR3 reads TGTGCCAGCATCCCGGACAGGGAGGCCTATGGCTACACCTTC. This gives the protein CASIPDREAYGYTF. Using reference TRBV2 and TRBJ1-2 for the parts outside the CDR3, the full variable domain is EPEVTQTPSHQVTQMGQEVILRCVPISNHLYFYWYRQILGQKVEFLVSFYNNEISEKSEIFDDQFSVERPDGSNFTLKIRSTKLEDSAMYFCASIPDREAYGYTFGSGTRLTVV.

The chain is built from TRBV7-2 and TRBJ2-3; the match to TRBD2 covers 9 bases. V trimming: 5 bases; J trimming: 3 bases; junction bases outside the gene matches: 15. The CDR3 spans 18 residues. Germline V CDR1 and CDR2: SGHTA, FQGNSA. The CDR3 nucleotides are TGTGCCAGCAGCCAGTGGGTTGCTGCGGGAGGGCCAACAGATACGCAGTATTTT. Translation: CASSQWVAAGGPTDTQYF. The full variable domain, rest sourced from reference TRBV7-2 and TRBJ2-3, is GAGVSQSPSNKVTEKGKDVELRCDPISGHTALYWYRQSLGQGLEFLIYFQGNSAPDKSGLPSDRFSAERTGGSVSTLTIQRTQQEDSAVYLCASSQWVAAGGPTDTQYFGPGTRLTVL.

The count of this clone is one. This chain connects TRBV6-1 to TRBJ1-1, with 8 bases matching TRBD1. V was pared by 1 base and J by 1 base, with 5 bases of the junction left unmatched. The germline CDR1 and CDR2 sequences are MNHNS and SASEGT. CDR3 size: 16 residues. The CDR3 region has the DNA TGTGCCAGCAGTGAAGGACCGGGACAGGCGAACACTGAAGCTTTCTTT. Translating gives CASSEGPGQANTEAFF.

This chain joins TRBV11-3 and TRBJ2-2; TRBD2 aligns across 7 bases. Germline assignment: CDR1 SGHNT and CDR2 YENEEA. Trimming took 2 bases from V and 5 from J; bases not matched to a gene: 5. The CDR3 is 15 amino acids. This CDR3 reads CASSLRGSGTGELFF. The DNA for the CDR3 is TGTGCCAGCAGCTTACGCGGGAGTGGGACCGGGGAGCTGTTTTTT.

This rearrangement joins TRBV10-3 to TRBJ1-6; TRBD1 might be the D (5 bases). This CDR3 is 14 amino acids long. From germline, CDR1 is ENHRY and CDR2 SYGVKD. V was clipped by 8 bases and J by 9 bases, with 17 bases between them. The CDR3 loop reads CAIGRDYSSSPLHF. CDR3 DNA sequence: TGTGCCATCGGCCGGGACTATTCTTCTTCACCCCTCCACTTT.

The count of this clone is one. The J gene is TRBJ1-2, the V gene TRBV11-2; possible D gene TRBD1, 5 bases. The CDR3 is made up of 13 amino acids. Germline V gene sequence: CDR1 SGHAT, CDR2 FQNNGV. V was pared by 7 bases and J by 5 bases, with 14 bases between. CDR3 nucleotides: TGTGCCAGCATAGGTCAGGGAGCTTATGGCTACACCTTC. This codes for CASIGQGAYGYTF.